Listed below are T cell receptor beta chains from one sample, sequenced in a study of blood T cells in healthy people across ages. TCRdb recomputed calls from the 5' RACE reads with MiXCR, one row per CDR3 protein. Altogether 850,000 to 1,000,000 distinct CDR3 sequences are present, roughly 50% being singletons, with the ten largest covering around a fifth. Sequencing was carried out using blood. These receptors were taken from a woman aged 55-75 years in good health. CDR3s include the opening cysteine and the closing phenylalanine or tryptophan. D genes are given only for firm matches. Clone size is given for some rows only: seen once, a few or many times, or a class if the clone is expanded.

cdr3_aa	cdr3_nt	d_call	v_call	j_call	clone_size
CSVAGTGVGEQYF	TGCAGCGTTGCCGGGACAGGGGTAGGCGAGCAGTACTTC	TRBD1	TRBV29-1	TRBJ2-7	few
CASSQGSWGAQYF	TGTGCCAGCAGCCAGGGTAGTTGGGGGGCCCAGTACTTC	NA	TRBV2	TRBJ2-5	NA
CASSPWTSSKSQETQYF	TGTGCCAGCAGCCCTTGGACTAGCTCGAAGTCACAAGAGACCCAGTACTTC	TRBD2	TRBV7-9	TRBJ2-5	few
CSASGPSGISYEQYF	TGCAGTGCTAGTGGTCCTAGCGGGATCTCCTACGAGCAGTACTTC	TRBD2	TRBV20-1	TRBJ2-7	NA
CASSLDQGWEQYF	TGTGCCAGCAGCTTAGATCAGGGGTGGGAGCAGTACTTC	NA	TRBV7-8	TRBJ2-7	NA
CASSPHRGVGYGYTF	TGTGCCAGCAGCCCGCACAGGGGGGTTGGCTATGGCTACACCTTC	TRBD1	TRBV4-2	TRBJ1-2	NA
CASSQTGGLGNQPQHF	TGTGCCAGCAGCCAGACAGGGGGCCTTGGCAATCAGCCCCAGCATTTT	TRBD1	TRBV7-9	TRBJ1-5	few
CASSPLRNNEQYF	TGCGCCAGCAGTCCCTTACGAAACAATGAGCAGTACTTC	NA	TRBV4-1	TRBJ2-5	NA
CASRFSRDYVGPNEQYF	TGTGCCAGCAGATTCTCGCGGGACTATGTGGGACCTAACGAGCAGTACTTC	TRBD2	TRBV6-2/TRBV6-3	TRBJ2-7	few
CASSERTGASDYGYTF	TGTGCCAGCAGCGAGAGGACAGGGGCATCCGACTATGGCTACACCTTC	TRBD1	TRBV5-5	TRBJ1-2	NA
CASSPGGGAHSCEQYF	TGTGCCAGCAGTCCTGGGGGGGGGGCGCATAGCTGCGAGCAGTACTTC	NA	TRBV28	TRBJ2-7	NA
CASSYWAAIQETQYF	TGTGCCAGCAGTTATTGGGCAGCGATCCAAGAGACCCAGTACTTC	NA	TRBV6-2/TRBV6-3	TRBJ2-5	few
CASSQGSGMLSETQYF	TGTGCCAGCAGCCAAGGGAGCGGGATGCTTTCGGAGACCCAGTACTTC	TRBD2	TRBV3-1	TRBJ2-5	once
CASSNHVGGRGTDTQYF	TGTGCCAGCAGTAATCACGTCGGGGGGCGCGGGACAGATACGCAGTATTTT	NA	TRBV12-3/TRBV12-4	TRBJ2-3	few
CASSQGTRKETQYF	TGTGCCAGCAGCCAAGGGACTCGGAAGGAGACCCAGTACTTC	NA	TRBV4-2	TRBJ2-5	many
CASSLRSGAQGAEEQYF	TGTGCCAGCAGCTTACGGTCGGGGGCGCAGGGGGCGGAAGAGCAGTACTTC	TRBD1	TRBV7-2	TRBJ2-7	NA
CASKMDRGMSDTQYF	TGTGCCAGCAAGATGGACAGGGGGATGTCAGATACGCAGTATTTT	TRBD1	TRBV28	TRBJ2-3	NA
CASSQTGSWNEKLFF	TGTGCCAGCAGCCAAACAGGGTCGTGGAATGAAAAACTGTTTTTT	NA	TRBV3-1	TRBJ1-4	NA
CASSADRGWSTDTQYF	TGTGCCAGCAGTGCCGATAGGGGATGGAGCACAGATACGCAGTATTTT	NA	TRBV5-6	TRBJ2-3	NA
CASSTGLLTYEQYF	TGCGCCAGCAGCACCGGACTTCTAACCTACGAGCAGTACTTC	NA	TRBV5-1	TRBJ2-7	few
CASIGTRRETQYF	TGTGCCAGCATTGGGACACGGCGAGAGACCCAGTACTTC	NA	TRBV2	TRBJ2-5	once
CASSASSVVGPETQYF	TGTGCCAGCAGCGCTAGCAGTGTCGTAGGCCCAGAGACCCAGTACTTC	NA	TRBV11-2	TRBJ2-5	NA
CASRGTGGNEEEQYF	TGCGCCAGCAGGGGCACGGGAGGTAATGAAGAGGAGCAGTACTTC	TRBD2	TRBV5-1	TRBJ2-7	NA
CSARGVRSGVFTEAFF	TGCAGTGCTAGAGGGGTCCGTTCAGGGGTTTTCACTGAAGCTTTCTTT	NA	TRBV20-1	TRBJ1-1	NA
CASSSPPSSSGRPYEQYF	TGTGCCAGCAGCTCCCCACCTTCCTCTAGCGGGAGACCCTACGAGCAGTACTTC	TRBD2	TRBV7-9	TRBJ2-7	few